These 16 T cell receptor beta chains originate from one sample sequenced in a study of siplizumab effects on memory and regulatory T cells. The assay was immunoSEQ multiplex PCR, and TCRdb's table has in-frame clones only and misses some. There are some 80,000 clones in the sample; around 95% occur only once, and less than 20% lies in the top ten. Input material: CD8+ T cells sorted from blood. The receptors derive from a human donor in good health.

The chain recombines TRBV5-1 with TRBJ2-5; D may be TRBD2 (5 bases). This CDR3 has 14 residues. Trimming left V 4 bases short and J 1 base short, with 11 bases between. In germline, CDR1 is SGHRS, CDR2 YFSETQ. CDR3 nucleotide sequence: TGCGCCAGCAGCCGAGGACTCCGCCAAGAGACCCAGTACTTC. Its translation is CASSRGLRQETQYF.

CDR3 bases: TGTGCCAGCAGTCCTCTAGAGGCCCAAGAGACCCAGTACTTC. This codes for CASSPLEAQETQYF. V usage is TRBV27 and J usage is TRBJ2-5; D gene unclear. With 5 bases removed from V and 1 base from J, the gap between germline ends came to 11 bases. The CDR3 length is 14 residues. CDR1 MNHEY and CDR2 SMNVEV come from the germline V gene (reference sequence).

The chain carries TRBV19 and TRBJ2-1; the D gene is possibly TRBD2 (5 bases). The CDR3 contains 15 residues. Germline CDR1 LNHDA, CDR2 SQIVND (reference sequence). V lost 1 base to trimming and J lost 2 bases, with 9 bases between them. The CDR3 DNA sequence: TGTGCCAGTAGTATAGCCAGCGGACCCTACAATGAGCAGTTCTTC. Translated: CASSIASGPYNEQFF.

The chain employs TRBV18 and TRBJ2-7, with D perhaps given as TRBD1 or TRBD2 (5 bases each). The V gene lost 0 bases and the J gene lost 2 bases, with 14 bases spanning the gap. CDR1 is KGHSH and CDR2 is LQKENI in the germline V gene. CDR3 length: 16 residues. This CDR3 is CASSPPMMGTTYEQYF. DNA of the CDR3: TGTGCCAGCTCACCACCAATGATGGGGACGACCTACGAGCAGTACTTC.

The chain couples TRBV4-1 to TRBJ2-3, with D perhaps assigned TRBD1 or TRBD2 (6 bases each). V lost 2 bases to trimming and J lost 0 bases, with 12 bases between them. Germline V gene sequence: CDR1 MGHRA, CDR2 YSYEKL. The CDR3 has 16 amino acids. CDR3 in amino acids: CASSQLGGPSTDTQYF. Here the CDR3 DNA reads TGCGCCAGCAGCCAACTAGGGGGGCCTAGCACAGATACGCAGTATTTT.

The chain uses TRBV5-8 and TRBJ2-3; TRBD1 is a possible D gene (6 bases). V shed 0 bases and J shed 0 bases, with 8 bases lying between them. This CDR3 comprises 15 residues. Germline CDR1 reads SGHTS; CDR2 reads YDEGEE. For the CDR3, the DNA is TGTGCCAGCAGCTTGGGGGACACCAGCACAGATACGCAGTATTTT. As protein: CASSLGDTSTDTQYF.

This clone was counted once. The V and J genes are TRBV9 and TRBJ2-3; D possibly corresponds to TRBD1 (6 bases). Per the germline V gene, CDR1 is SGDLS and CDR2 is YYNGEE. Trimming cost V 3 bases and J 3 bases, with 11 bases left between them. This CDR3 is built from 14 residues. CDR3 DNA sequence: TGTGCCAGCAGCGCGTGGACAGATACAGATACGCAGTATTTT. The encoded protein is CASSAWTDTDTQYF.

The genes are TRBV5-1 and TRBJ2-3; D gene ambiguous. The CDR3 sequence is 16 residues long. Germline-derived CDR1 and CDR2 are SGHRS and YFSETQ. Trimming pared 0 bases from V and 3 bases from J, leaving 14 bases between. CDR3 region: CASSLGQRSHTDTQYF. The CDR3 DNA is TGCGCCAGCAGCTTGGGTCAACGAAGTCATACAGATACGCAGTATTTT. The full variable domain, completed using reference TRBV5-1 and TRBJ2-3, is KAGVTQTPRYLIKTRGQQVTLSCSPISGHRSVSWYQQTPGQGLQFLFEYFSETQRNKGNFPGRFSGRQFSNSRSEMNVSTLELGDSALYLCASSLGQRSHTDTQYFGPGTRLTVL.

The chain has TRBV19 and TRBJ2-1; 8 nucleotides match TRBD2. Germline lookup yields CDR1 LNHDA and CDR2 SQIVND (reference sequence). The CDR3 is 15 residues long. The J segment lost 5 bases and the V segment lost 1 base, leaving 4 bases of the junction unmatched. CDR3 amino acids: CASSIVGSGNNEQFF. CDR3 bases: TGTGCCAGTAGTATAGTTGGTAGCGGGAACAATGAGCAGTTCTTC.

This clone was counted once. The V gene is TRBV6-5, the J gene TRBJ1-1, with 8 bases identical to TRBD1. The CDR3 runs to 14 residues. Trimming removed 2 bases from V and 5 bases from J; junction bases left unmatched: 4. Looked up from germline, CDR1 is MNHEY and CDR2 is SVGAGI. The CDR3 loop is CASSYHGQGTEAFF. As DNA, the CDR3 is TGTGCCAGCAGTTACCACGGACAGGGAACTGAAGCTTTCTTT.

The chain employs TRBV29-1 and TRBJ2-2; 9 bases map to TRBD1. The CDR3 covers 17 residues. J gave up 5 bases and V 7 bases, and 17 bases lay outside the gene matches. In germline, CDR1 is SQVTM, CDR2 ANQGSEA. The CDR3 loop reads CSGLTRRPDRGTGELFF. In DNA, the CDR3 is TGCAGCGGACTCACCAGGCGGCCGGACAGGGGTACCGGGGAGCTGTTTTTT.

This clone has just one count. The rearrangement links TRBV27 to TRBJ1-1, with D possibly TRBD1 on 6 matching bases. CDR1 MNHEY and CDR2 SMNVEV come from the germline V gene (reference sequence). The CDR3 length is 11 residues. Trimming took 4 bases from V and 11 from J, leaving 11 bases between them. CDR3 region: CASSSTGQAFF. The CDR3 DNA reads TGTGCCAGCAGTTCAACAGGGCAGGCTTTCTTT.

The V and J genes are TRBV7-9 and TRBJ2-2, with a weak D call TRBD2 (5 bases). V lost 2 bases, J lost 2 bases, and 9 bases lay in between. Germline assignment: CDR1 SEHNR and CDR2 FQNEAQ (reference sequence). The length of the CDR3 is 15 residues. The CDR3 DNA follows: TGTGCCAGCAGCTTATGGACTCTAAACACCGGGGAGCTGTTTTTT. As protein: CASSLWTLNTGELFF.

This clone was seen only once. The rearrangement uses TRBV15 and TRBJ2-2; D gene ambiguous. The CDR3 totals 13 residues. Per germline, CDR1 LNHNV and CDR2 YYDKDF (reference sequence). Trimming shortened V by 8 bases and J by 4 bases, and 11 bases separated the two germline ends. The CDR3 nucleotides read TGTGCCACCGGCGACGGACCCACCGGGGAGCTGTTTTTT. Translation gives CATGDGPTGELFF.

Only one count was recorded for this clone. This sequence joins TRBV9 and TRBJ2-1; D might be TRBD1 (6 bases). Between the trimmed V and J ends, which lost 0 bases and 6 bases, there was a span of 10 bases. This CDR3 comprises 14 residues. Germline values: CDR1 SGDLS, CDR2 YYNGEE. The CDR3 is CASSVAAGANEQFF. The DNA for the CDR3 is TGTGCCAGCAGCGTAGCGGCAGGGGCCAATGAGCAGTTCTTC.

The chain recombines TRBV6-1 with TRBJ1-5; unclear D gene. Looked up from germline, CDR1 is MNHNS and CDR2 is SASEGT. Trimming removed 6 bases from V and 4 bases from J, with 4 bases in between. The CDR3 consists of 11 residues. CDR3 in DNA: TGTGCCAGCAGGGAAAATCAGCCCCAGCATTTT. Translating it yields CASRENQPQHF.